Following are 3 T cell receptor beta chains from one sample sequenced in a study of T cell clonality in common variable immunodeficiency. General study points: Fewer deletions and N-nucleotide insertions were reportedly seen in common variable immunodeficiency TCR beta sequences.

Profiled with immunoSEQ multiplex PCR; TCRdb holds only in-frame clones, not every one. Recorded here are about 7,300 clones, with no singletons, and the ten leading clones hold 22%. These receptors' antigens are unknown. Input material: peripheral blood mononuclear cells. These receptors originate from a human donor with common variable immunodeficiency.

By sample share, this clone is medium-sized. Read data end 3 residues before the CDR3 end; the end is taken from the germline J gene. The V call is TRBV20-1, the J call TRBJ1-1; 8 bases line up with TRBD1. J gave up 5 bases and V 3 bases, and 11 bases lay outside the gene matches. This CDR3 is built from 15 residues. Germline V gene sequence: CDR1 DFQATT, CDR2 SNEGSKA (reference sequence). Incomplete CDR3 DNA: TGCAGTGCTAGCAACCGGGACAGGAGGTGGACTGAA. It yields the protein CSASNRDRRWTE. The CDR3 in full is CSASNRDRRWTEAFF.

With regard to this clone: The CDR3 end falls 3 residues outside the read, so it is completed with the germline J gene. The chain combines TRBV19 with TRBJ2-4, with D perhaps matching TRBD1 (6 bases). V was shortened by 4 bases and J by 0 bases, with 7 bases between the two germline ends. CDR1 and CDR2 from the germline V gene are LNHDA and SQIVND (reference sequence). This CDR3 contains 14 residues. CDR3 bases read: TGTGCCAGTAGTACAGGGGTAGCCAAAAACATT. The encoded protein is CASSTGVAKNI. The CDR3 in its entirety is CASSTGVAKNIQYF. The full variable domain, in which reference TRBV19 and TRBJ2-4 provide the parts outside the CDR3, is DGGITQSPKYLFRKEGQNVTLSCEQNLNHDAMYWYRQDPGQGLRLIYYSQIVNDFQKGDIAEGYSVSREKKESFPLTVTSAQKNPTAFYLCASSTGVAKNIQYFGAGTRLSVL.

With regard to this clone: The read finishes 3 residues shy of the CDR3 end, and the germline J gene is used to complete it. This chain links TRBV19 with TRBJ2-1; 12 nucleotides match TRBD2. CDR3 length: 15 amino acids. Germline CDR1 is LNHDA and CDR2 is SQIVND (reference sequence). Trimming removed 4 bases from V and 7 bases from J; junction bases left unmatched: 5. This CDR3 is CASSTRTSGTNEQFF. CDR3 DNA, as far as it was read: TGTGCCAGTAGTACCCGGACTAGCGGGACTAATGAG.